This T cell receptor beta chain was captured by sequencing in a study of cytomegalovirus exposure and HLA in healthy donors. PCR primers comprised 60 Vbeta and 13 Jbeta primers. TCRdb's table, derived via immunoSEQ multiplex PCR, lists solely in-frame clones and lacks some. The sample has around 190,000 clones; about three quarters are singletons. The V gene lost 5 bases and the J gene lost 3 bases, with 23 bases spanning the gap. This CDR3 region has 17 residues. Germline lookup yields CDR1 SGHVS and CDR2 FQNEAQ. The sequence derives from a man aged 35 to 55 in good health and CMV-seronegative. V usage is TRBV7-8 and J usage is TRBJ2-7; tentatively, D is TRBD1 (6 bases). Sequencing was done on a sample of PBMCs. The CDR3: CASSPSDVWTVLYEQYF. As DNA, the CDR3 is TGTGCCAGCAGCCCCTCTGATGTATGGACAGTCCTCTACGAGCAGTACTTC.